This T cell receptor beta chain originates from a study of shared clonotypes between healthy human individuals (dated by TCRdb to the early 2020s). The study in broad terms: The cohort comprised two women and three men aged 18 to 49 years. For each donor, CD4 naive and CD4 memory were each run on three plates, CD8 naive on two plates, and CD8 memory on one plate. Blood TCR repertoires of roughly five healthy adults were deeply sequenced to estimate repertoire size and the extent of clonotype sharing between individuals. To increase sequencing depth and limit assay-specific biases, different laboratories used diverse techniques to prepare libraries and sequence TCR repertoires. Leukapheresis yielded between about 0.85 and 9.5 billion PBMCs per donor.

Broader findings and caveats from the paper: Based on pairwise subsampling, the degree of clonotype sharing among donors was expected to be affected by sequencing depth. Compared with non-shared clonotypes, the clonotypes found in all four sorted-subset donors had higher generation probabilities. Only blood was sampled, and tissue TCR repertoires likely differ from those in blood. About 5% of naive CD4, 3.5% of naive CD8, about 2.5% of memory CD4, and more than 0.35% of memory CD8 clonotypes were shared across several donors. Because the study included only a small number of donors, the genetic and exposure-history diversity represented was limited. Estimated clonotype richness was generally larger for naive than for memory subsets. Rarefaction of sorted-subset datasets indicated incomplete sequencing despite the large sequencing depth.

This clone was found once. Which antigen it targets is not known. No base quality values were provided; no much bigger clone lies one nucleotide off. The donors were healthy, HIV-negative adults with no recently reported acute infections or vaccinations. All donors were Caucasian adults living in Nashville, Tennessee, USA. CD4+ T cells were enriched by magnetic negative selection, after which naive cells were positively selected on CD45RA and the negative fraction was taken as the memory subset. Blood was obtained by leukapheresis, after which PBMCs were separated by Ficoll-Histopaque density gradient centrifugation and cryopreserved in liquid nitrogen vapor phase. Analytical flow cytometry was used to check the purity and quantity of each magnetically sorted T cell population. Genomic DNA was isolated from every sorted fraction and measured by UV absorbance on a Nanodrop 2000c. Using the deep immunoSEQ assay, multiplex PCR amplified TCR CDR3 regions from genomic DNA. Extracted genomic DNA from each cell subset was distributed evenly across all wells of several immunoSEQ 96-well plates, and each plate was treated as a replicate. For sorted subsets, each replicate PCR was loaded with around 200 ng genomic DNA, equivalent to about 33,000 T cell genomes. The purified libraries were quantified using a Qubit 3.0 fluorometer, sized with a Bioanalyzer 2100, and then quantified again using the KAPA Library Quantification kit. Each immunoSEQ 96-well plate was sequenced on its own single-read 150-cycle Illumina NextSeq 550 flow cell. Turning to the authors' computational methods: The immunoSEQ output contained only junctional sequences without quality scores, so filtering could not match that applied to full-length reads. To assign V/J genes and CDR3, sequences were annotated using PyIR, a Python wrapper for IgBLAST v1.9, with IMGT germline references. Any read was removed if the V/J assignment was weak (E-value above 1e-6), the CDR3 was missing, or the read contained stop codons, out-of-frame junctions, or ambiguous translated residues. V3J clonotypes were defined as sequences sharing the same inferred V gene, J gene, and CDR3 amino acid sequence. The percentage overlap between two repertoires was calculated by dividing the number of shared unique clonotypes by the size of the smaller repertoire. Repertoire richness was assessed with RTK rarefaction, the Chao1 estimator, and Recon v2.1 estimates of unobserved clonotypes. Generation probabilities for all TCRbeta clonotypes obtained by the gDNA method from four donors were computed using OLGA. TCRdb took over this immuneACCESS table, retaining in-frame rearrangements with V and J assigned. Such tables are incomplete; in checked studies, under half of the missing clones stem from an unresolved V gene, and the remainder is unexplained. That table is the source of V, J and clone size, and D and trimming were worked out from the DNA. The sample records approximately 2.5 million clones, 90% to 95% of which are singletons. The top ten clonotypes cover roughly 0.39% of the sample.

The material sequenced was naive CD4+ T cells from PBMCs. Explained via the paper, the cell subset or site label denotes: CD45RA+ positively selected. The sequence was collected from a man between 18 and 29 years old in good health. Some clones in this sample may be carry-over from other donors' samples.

The CDR3 region: CASSHGQGTYEQYF. The DNA sequence reads TGTGCCAGCAGCCATGGACAGGGCACCTACGAGCAGTACTTC. The chain was built from TRBV6-6 and TRBJ2-7, and TRBD1 matches 8 of the central bases. Trimming removed 6 bases from V and 2 bases from J; the gene matches leave 6 bases unexplained. Inclusive of the bounding cysteine and phenylalanine, the CDR3 is 14 residues long. CDR3 DNA is the only sequence kept; it has 42 bases, read in frame from the first base. Via the germline V gene (reference sequence), CDR1 is MNHNY and CDR2 SVGAGI.